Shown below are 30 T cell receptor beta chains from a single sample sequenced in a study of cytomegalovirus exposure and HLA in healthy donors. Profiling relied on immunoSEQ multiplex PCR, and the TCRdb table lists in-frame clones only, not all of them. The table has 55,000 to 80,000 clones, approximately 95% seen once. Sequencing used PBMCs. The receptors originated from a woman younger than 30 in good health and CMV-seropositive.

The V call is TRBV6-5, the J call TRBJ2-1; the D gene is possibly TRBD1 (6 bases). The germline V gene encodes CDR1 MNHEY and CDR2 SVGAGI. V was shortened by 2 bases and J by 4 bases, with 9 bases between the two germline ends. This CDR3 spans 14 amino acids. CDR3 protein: CASSYLRGYNEQFF. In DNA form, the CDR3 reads TGTGCCAGCAGTTACCTGAGGGGGTACAATGAGCAGTTCTTC.

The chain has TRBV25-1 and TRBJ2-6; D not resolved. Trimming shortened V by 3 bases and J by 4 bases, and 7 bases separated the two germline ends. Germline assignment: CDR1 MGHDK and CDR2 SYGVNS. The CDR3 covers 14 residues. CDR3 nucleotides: TGTGCCAGCAGTGACGGTCGGGGGGCCAACGTCCTGACTTTC. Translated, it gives CASSDGRGANVLTF.

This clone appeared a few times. The CDR3: CASSPPFRAINQPQHF. For the CDR3, the DNA is TGTGCCAGCTCACCACCTTTCAGGGCTATCAATCAGCCCCAGCATTTT. The chain employs TRBV18 and TRBJ1-5; possibly TRBD1 for D (5 bases). This CDR3 has 16 residues. Looked up from germline, CDR1 is KGHSH and CDR2 is LQKENI. V dropped 0 bases and J dropped 3 bases, with 12 bases sitting between them. The full variable domain, its missing parts supplied by reference TRBV18 and TRBJ1-5, is NAGVMQNPRHLVRRRGQEARLRCSPMKGHSHVYWYRQLPEEGLKFMVYLQKENIIDESGMPKERFSAEFPKEGPSILRIQQVVRGDSAAYFCASSPPFRAINQPQHFGDGTRLSIL.

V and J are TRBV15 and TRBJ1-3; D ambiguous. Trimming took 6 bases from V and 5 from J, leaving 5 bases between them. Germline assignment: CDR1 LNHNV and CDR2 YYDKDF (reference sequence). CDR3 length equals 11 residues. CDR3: CATSRRNTIYF. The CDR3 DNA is TGTGCCACCAGTCGTAGAAACACCATATATTTT.

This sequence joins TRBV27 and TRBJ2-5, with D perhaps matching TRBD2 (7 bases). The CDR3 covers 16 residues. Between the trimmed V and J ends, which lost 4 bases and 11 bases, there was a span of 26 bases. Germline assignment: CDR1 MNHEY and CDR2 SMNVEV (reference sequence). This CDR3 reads CASSSPSGRGAVEQYF. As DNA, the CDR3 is TGTGCCAGCAGTTCCCCCTCGGGACGGGGGGCGGTTGAGCAGTACTTC.

CDR3 DNA: TGCGCCAGCAGCTTGCCCGGGACTAGCGGACAAGAGACCCAGTACTTC. Its translation: CASSLPGTSGQETQYF. The V call is TRBV5-1, the J call TRBJ2-5; the match to TRBD2 covers 11 bases. Unmatched junction bases numbered 4, after V lost 1 base and J lost 2 bases. CDR3 length equals 16 residues. Germline V CDR1 and CDR2: SGHRS, YFSETQ.

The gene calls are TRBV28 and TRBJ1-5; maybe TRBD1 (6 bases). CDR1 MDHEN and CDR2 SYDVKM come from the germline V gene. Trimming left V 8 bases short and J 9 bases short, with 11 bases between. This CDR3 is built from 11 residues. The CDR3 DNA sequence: TGTGCCAGCGGGGACATGGGGCCCCAGCATTTT. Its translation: CASGDMGPQHF.

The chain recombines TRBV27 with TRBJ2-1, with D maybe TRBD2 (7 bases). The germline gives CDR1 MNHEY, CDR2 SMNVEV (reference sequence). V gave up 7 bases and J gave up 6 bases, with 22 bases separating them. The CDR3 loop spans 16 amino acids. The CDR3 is CASIPGGPTAVNEQFF. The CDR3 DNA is TGTGCCAGCATTCCCGGGGGGCCCACAGCCGTCAATGAGCAGTTCTTC.

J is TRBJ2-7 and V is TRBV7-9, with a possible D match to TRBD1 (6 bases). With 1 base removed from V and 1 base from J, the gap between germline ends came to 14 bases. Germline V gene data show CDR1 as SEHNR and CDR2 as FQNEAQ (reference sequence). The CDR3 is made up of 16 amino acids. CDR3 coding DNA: TGTGCCAGCAGCTTAGTCGCAGGGGATGATTCCTACGAGCAGTACTTC. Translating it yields CASSLVAGDDSYEQYF.

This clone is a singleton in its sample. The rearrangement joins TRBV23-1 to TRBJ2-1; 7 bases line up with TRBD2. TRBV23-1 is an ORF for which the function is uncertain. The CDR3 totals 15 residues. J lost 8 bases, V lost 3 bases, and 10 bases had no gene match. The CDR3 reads CASSHPRTRGHEQFF. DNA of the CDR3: TGCGCCAGCAGTCATCCTAGGACTAGGGGTCATGAGCAGTTCTTC.

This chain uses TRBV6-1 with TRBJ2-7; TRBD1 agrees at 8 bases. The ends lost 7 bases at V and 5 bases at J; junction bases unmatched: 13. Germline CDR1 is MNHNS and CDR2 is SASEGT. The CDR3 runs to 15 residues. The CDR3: CASNPIPAGGNEQYF. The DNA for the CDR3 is TGTGCCAGCAACCCCATCCCGGCAGGGGGCAACGAGCAGTACTTC.

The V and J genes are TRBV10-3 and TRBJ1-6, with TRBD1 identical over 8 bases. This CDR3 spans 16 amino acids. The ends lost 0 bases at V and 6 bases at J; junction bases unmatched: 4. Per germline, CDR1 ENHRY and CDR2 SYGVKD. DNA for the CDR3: TGTGCCATCAGTGAGTCGCGGGACAGGAGTAATTCACCCCTCCACTTT. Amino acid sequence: CAISESRDRSNSPLHF.

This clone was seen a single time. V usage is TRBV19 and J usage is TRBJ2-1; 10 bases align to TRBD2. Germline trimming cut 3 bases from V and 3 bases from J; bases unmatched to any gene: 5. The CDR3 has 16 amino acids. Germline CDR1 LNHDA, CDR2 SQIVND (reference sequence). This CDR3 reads CASSMLASGSYNEQFF. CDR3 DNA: TGTGCCAGTAGTATGTTAGCTAGCGGGAGCTACAATGAGCAGTTCTTC.

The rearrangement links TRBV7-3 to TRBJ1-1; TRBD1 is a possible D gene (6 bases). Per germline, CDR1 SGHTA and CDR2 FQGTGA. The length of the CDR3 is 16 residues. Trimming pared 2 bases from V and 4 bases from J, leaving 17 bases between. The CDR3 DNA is TGTGCCAGCAGCTTATACCCGGCCCCCAGGGGCACTGAAGCTTTCTTT. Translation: CASSLYPAPRGTEAFF.

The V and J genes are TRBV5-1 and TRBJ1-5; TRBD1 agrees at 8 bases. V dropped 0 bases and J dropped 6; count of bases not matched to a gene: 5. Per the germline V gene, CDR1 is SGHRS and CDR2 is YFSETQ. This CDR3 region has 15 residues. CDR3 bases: TGCGCCAGCAGCTTGGAGGCAGGGGGCCTTCAGCCCCAGCATTTT. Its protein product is CASSLEAGGLQPQHF.

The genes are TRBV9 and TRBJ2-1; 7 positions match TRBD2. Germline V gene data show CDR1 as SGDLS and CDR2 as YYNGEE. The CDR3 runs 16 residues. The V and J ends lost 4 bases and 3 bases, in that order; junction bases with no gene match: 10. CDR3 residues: CASSSSSGGYYNEQFF. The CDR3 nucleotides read TGTGCCAGCAGCAGTTCTAGCGGAGGGTACTACAATGAGCAGTTCTTC. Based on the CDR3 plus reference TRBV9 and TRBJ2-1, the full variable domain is DSGVTQTPKHLITATGQRVTLRCSPRSGDLSVYWYQQSLDQGLQFLIQYYNGEERAKGNILERFSAQQFPDLHSELNLSSLELGDSALYFCASSSSSGGYYNEQFFGPGTRLTVL.

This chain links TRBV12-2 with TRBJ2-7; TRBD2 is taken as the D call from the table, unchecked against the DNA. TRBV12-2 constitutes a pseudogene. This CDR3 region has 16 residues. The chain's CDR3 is CASRFHGGSHRYEQYF. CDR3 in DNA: TGTGCAAGTCGCTTCCACGGGGGATCCCACCGCTACGAGCAGTACTTC.

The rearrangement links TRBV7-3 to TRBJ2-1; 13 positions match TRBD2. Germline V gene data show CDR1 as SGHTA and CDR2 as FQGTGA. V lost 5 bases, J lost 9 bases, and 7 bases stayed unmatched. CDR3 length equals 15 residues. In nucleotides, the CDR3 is TGTGCCAGCAGCCACACTAGCGGGGGGGTTAGTGAGCAGTTCTTC. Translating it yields CASSHTSGGVSEQFF.

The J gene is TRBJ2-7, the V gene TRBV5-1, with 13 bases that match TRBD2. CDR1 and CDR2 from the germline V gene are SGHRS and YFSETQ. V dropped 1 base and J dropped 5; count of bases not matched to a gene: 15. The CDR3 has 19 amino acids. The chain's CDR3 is CASSLLLAGGPWITDEQYF. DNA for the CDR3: TGCGCCAGCAGCTTGTTACTAGCGGGAGGGCCGTGGATTACGGACGAGCAGTACTTC.

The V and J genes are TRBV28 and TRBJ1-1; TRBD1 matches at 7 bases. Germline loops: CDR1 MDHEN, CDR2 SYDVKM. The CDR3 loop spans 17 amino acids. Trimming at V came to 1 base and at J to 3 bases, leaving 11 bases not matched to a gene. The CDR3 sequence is CASSLSVPTGSDTEAFF. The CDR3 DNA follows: TGTGCCAGCAGTTTATCGGTCCCGACAGGGTCGGACACTGAAGCTTTCTTT.

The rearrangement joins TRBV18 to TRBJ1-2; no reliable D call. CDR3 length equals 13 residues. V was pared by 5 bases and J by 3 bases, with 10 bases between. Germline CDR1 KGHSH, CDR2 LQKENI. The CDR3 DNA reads TGTGCCAGCTCAGACAAGAGGGACTATGGCTACACCTTC. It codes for CASSDKRDYGYTF.

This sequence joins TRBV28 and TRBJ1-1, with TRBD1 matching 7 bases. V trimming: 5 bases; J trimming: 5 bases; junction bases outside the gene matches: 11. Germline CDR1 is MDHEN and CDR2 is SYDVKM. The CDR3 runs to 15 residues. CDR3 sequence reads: CASSPPTGQVTEAFF. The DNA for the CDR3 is TGTGCCAGCAGTCCACCGACAGGGCAGGTAACTGAAGCTTTCTTT.

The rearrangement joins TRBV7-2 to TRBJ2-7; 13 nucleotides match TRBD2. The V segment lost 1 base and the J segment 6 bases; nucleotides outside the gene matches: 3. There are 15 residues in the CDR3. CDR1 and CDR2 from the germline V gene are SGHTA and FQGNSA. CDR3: CASSLELAGGLEQYF. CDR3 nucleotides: TGTGCCAGCAGCTTAGAACTAGCGGGGGGGCTCGAGCAGTACTTC.

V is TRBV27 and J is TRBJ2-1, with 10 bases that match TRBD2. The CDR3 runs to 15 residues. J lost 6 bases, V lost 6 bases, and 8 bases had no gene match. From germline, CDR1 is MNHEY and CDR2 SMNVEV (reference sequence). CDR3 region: CASRLAGSSGNEQFF. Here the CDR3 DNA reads TGTGCCAGCAGACTAGCGGGGTCCTCGGGCAATGAGCAGTTCTTC.

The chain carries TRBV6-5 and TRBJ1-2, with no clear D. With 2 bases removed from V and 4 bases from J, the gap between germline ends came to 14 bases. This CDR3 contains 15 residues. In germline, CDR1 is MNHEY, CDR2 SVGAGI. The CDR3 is CASSYSLREGYGYTF. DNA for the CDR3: TGTGCCAGCAGTTACAGTTTGAGGGAGGGCTATGGCTACACCTTC.

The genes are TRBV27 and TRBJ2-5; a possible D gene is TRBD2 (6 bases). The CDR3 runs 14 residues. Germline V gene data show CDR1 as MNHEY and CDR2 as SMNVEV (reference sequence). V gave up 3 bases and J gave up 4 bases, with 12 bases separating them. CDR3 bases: TGTGCCAGCAGTTTTGGAGGGCTCGGAGAGACCCAGTACTTC. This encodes CASSFGGLGETQYF.

Here the CDR3 reads CAIRRTGGDYEQYF. The DNA of the CDR3 is TGTGCCATCAGAAGGACAGGGGGCGACTACGAGCAGTACTTC. The chain is built from TRBV10-3 and TRBJ2-7; 11 bases map to TRBD1. Per the germline V gene, CDR1 is ENHRY and CDR2 is SYGVKD. The CDR3 spans 14 residues. V lost 6 bases to trimming and J lost 3 bases; unmatched junction nucleotides: 4.

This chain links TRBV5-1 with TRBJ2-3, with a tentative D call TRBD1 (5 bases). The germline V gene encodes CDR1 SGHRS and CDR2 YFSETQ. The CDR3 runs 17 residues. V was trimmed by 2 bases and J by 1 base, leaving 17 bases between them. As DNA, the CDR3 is TGCGCCAGCAGCTTCGAAAGGGGCCATTCAGGCACAGATACGCAGTATTTT. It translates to CASSFERGHSGTDTQYF. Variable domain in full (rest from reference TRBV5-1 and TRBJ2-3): KAGVTQTPRYLIKTRGQQVTLSCSPISGHRSVSWYQQTPGQGLQFLFEYFSETQRNKGNFPGRFSGRQFSNSRSEMNVSTLELGDSALYLCASSFERGHSGTDTQYFGPGTRLTVL.

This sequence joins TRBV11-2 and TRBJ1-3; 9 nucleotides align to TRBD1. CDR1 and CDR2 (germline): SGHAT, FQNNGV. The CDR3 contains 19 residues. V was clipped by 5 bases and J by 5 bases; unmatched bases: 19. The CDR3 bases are TGTGCCAGCAGCGCCCCGCGGACAGGGGTTGTTTGGGAAAGAAACACCATATATTTT. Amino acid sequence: CASSAPRTGVVWERNTIYF.

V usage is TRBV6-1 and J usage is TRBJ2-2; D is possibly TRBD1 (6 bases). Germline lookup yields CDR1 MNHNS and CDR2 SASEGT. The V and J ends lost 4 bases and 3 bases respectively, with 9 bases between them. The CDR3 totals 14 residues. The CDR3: CASSGQVHTGELFF. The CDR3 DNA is TGTGCCAGCAGTGGACAGGTCCACACCGGGGAGCTGTTTTTT.